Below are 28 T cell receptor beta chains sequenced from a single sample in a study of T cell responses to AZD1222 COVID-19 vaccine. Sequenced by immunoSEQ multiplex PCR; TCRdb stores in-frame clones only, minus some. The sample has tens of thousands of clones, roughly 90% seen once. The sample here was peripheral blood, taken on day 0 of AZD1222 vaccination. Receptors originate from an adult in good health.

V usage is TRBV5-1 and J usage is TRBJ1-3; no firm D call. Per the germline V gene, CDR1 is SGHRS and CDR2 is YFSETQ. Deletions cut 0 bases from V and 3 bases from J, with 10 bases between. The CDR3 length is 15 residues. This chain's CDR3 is CASSLDAGVGNTIYF. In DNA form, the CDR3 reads TGCGCCAGCAGCTTGGATGCTGGGGTTGGAAACACCATATATTTT.

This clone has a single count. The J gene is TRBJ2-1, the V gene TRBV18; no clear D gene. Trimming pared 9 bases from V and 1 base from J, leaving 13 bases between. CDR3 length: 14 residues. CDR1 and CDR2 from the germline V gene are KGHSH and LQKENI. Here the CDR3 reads CASMVGKSYNEQFF. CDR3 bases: TGTGCCAGTATGGTAGGAAAGTCCTACAATGAGCAGTTCTTC.

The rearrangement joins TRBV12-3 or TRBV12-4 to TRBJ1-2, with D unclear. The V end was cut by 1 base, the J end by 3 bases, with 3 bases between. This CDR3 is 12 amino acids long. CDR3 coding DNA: TGTGCCAGCAGTTTAGATTACTATGGCTACACCTTC. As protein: CASSLDYYGYTF.

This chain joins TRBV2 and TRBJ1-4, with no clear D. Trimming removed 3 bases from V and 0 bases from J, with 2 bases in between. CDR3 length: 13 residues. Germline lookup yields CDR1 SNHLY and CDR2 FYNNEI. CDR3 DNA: TGTGCCAGCAGTGATGCAACTAATGAAAAACTGTTTTTT. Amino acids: CASSDATNEKLFF.

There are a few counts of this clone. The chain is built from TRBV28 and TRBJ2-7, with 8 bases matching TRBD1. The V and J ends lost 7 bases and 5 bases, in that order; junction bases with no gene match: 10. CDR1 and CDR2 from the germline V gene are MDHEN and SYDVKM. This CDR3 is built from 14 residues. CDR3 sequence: CASTWGTGKNEQYF. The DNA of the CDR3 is TGTGCCAGCACCTGGGGGACAGGCAAAAACGAGCAGTACTTC.

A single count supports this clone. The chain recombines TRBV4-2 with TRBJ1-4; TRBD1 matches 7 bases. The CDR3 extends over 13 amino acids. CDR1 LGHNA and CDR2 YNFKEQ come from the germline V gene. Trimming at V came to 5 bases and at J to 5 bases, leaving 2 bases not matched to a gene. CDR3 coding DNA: TGTGCCAGCAGCGAGACAGGGAATGAAAAACTGTTTTTT. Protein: CASSETGNEKLFF.

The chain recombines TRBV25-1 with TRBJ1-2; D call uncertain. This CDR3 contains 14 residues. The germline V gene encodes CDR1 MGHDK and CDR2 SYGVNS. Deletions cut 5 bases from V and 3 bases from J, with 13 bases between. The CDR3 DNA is TGTGCCAGCAGTTCACAACTCCGGGACTATGGCTACACCTTC. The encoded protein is CASSSQLRDYGYTF.

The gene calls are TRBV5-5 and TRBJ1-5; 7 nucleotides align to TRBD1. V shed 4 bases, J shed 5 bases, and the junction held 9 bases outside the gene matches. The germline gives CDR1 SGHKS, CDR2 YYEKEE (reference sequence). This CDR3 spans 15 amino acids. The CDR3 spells CASSLYDRDHQPQHF. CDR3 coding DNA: TGTGCCAGCAGCCTATACGACAGGGACCATCAGCCCCAGCATTTT.

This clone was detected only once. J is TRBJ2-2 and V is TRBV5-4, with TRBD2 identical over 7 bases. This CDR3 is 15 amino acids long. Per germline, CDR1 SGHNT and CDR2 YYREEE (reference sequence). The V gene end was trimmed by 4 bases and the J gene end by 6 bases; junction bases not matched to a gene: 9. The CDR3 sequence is CASSPWGLRSGELFF. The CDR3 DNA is TGTGCCAGCAGCCCCTGGGGACTACGATCCGGGGAGCTGTTTTTT. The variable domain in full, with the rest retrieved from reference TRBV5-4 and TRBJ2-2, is ETGVTQSPTHLIKTRGQQVTLRCSSQSGHNTVSWYQQALGQGPQFIFQYYREEENGRGNFPPRFSGLQFPNYSSELNVNALELDDSALYLCASSPWGLRSGELFFGEGSRLTVL.

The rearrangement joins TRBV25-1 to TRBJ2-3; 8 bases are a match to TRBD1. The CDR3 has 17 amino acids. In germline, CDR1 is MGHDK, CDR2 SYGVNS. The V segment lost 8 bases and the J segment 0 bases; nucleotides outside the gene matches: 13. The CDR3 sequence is CASEKGAGGRSTDTQYF. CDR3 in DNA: TGTGCCAGCGAGAAGGGGGCAGGGGGCAGGAGCACAGATACGCAGTATTTT. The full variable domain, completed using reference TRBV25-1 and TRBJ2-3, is EADIYQTPRYLVIGTGKKITLECSQTMGHDKMYWYQQDPGMELHLIHYSYGVNSTEKGDLSSESTVSRIRTEHFPLTLESARPSHTSQYLCASEKGAGGRSTDTQYFGPGTRLTVL.

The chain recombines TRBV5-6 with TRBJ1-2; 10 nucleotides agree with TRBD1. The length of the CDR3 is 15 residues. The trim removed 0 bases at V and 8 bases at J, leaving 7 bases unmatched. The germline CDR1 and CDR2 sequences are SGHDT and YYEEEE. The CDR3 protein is CASSLVGTGVRGYTF. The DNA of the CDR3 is TGTGCCAGCAGCTTGGTTGGGACAGGGGTCAGGGGCTACACCTTC.

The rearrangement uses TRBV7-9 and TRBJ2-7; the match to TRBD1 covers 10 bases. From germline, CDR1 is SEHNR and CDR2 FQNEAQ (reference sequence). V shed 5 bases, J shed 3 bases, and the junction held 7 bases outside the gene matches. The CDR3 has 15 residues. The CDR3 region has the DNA TGTGCCAGCAGCCCTCGGACAGGGGGGTTCTACGAGCAGTACTTC. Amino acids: CASSPRTGGFYEQYF.

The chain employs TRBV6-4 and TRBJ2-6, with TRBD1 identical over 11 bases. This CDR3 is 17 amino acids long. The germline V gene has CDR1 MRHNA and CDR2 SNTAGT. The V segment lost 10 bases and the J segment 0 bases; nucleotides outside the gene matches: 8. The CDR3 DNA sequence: TGTGCCACACGCCCCGGGACAGGGGGCTCTGGGGCCAACGTCCTGACTTTC. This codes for CATRPGTGGSGANVLTF.

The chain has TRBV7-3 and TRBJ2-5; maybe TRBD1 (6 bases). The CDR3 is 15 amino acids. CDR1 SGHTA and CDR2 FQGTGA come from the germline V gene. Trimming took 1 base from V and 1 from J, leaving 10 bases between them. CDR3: CASSLNRASQETQYF. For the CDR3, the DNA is TGTGCCAGCAGCTTAAACAGGGCCTCCCAAGAGACCCAGTACTTC.

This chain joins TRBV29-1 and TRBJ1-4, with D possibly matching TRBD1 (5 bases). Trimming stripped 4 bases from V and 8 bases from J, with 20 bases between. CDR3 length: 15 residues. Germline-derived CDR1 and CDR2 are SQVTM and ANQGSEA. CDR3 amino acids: CSVAKGSQESEKLFF. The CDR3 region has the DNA TGCAGCGTTGCCAAGGGGAGCCAAGAGTCAGAAAAACTGTTTTTT.

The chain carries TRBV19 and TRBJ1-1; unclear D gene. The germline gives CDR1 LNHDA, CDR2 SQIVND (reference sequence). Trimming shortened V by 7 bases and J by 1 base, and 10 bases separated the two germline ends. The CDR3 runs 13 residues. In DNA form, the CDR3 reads TGTGCCAGTATCCACACGGGGAACACTGAAGCTTTCTTT. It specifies CASIHTGNTEAFF.

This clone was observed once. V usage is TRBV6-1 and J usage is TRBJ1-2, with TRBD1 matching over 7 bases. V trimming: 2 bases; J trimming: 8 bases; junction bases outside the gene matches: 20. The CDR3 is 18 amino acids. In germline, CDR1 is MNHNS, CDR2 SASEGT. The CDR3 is CASSEIGVVGTALGGYTF. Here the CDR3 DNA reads TGTGCCAGCAGTGAAATCGGCGTAGTAGGGACAGCCCTTGGAGGCTACACCTTC.

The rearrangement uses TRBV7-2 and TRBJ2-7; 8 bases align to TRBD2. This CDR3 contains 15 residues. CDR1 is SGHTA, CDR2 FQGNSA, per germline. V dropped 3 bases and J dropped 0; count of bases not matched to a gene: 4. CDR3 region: CASSFRGGPSYEQYF. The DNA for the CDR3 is TGTGCCAGCAGCTTTCGCGGGGGGCCCTCCTACGAGCAGTACTTC. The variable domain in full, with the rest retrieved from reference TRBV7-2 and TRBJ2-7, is GAGVSQSPSNKVTEKGKDVELRCDPISGHTALYWYRQSLGQGLEFLIYFQGNSAPDKSGLPSDRFSAERTGGSVSTLTIQRTQQEDSAVYLCASSFRGGPSYEQYFGPGTRLTVT.

The CDR3 is CASSLGNGGGNTIYF. CDR3 nucleotides: TGTGCCAGCAGCTTAGGAAACGGAGGTGGAAACACCATATATTTT. The chain joins TRBV11-2 to TRBJ1-3, with D hard to call. The CDR3 is made up of 15 amino acids. V lost 1 base and J 3 bases, leaving 10 bases between the germline ends. Germline CDR1 reads SGHAT; CDR2 reads FQNNGV. The whole variable domain, remainder taken from reference TRBV11-2 and TRBJ1-3, is EAGVAQSPRYKIIEKRQSVAFWCNPISGHATLYWYQQILGQGPKLLIQFQNNGVVDDSQLPKDRFSAERLKGVDSTLKIQPAKLEDSAVYLCASSLGNGGGNTIYFGEGSWLTVV.

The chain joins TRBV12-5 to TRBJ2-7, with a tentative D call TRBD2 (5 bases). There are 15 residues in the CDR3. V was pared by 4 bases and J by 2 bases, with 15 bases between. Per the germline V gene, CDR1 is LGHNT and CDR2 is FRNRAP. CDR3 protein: CASGSPSGNPYEQYF. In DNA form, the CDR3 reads TGTGCTAGTGGTTCACCCTCGGGGAACCCCTACGAGCAGTACTTC.

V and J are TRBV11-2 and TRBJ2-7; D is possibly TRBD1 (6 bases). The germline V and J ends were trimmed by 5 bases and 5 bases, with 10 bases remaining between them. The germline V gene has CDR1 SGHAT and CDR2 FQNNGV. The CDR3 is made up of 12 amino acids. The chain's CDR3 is CASSPGQHEQYF. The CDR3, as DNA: TGTGCCAGCAGCCCCGGACAGCACGAGCAGTACTTC.

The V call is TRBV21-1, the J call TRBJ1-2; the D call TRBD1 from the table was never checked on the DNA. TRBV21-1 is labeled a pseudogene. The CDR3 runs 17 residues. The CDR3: CASSKGQGAPRWNGYTF. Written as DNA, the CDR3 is TGTGCCAGCAGCAAGGGCCAGGGGGCGCCTAGGTGGAATGGCTACACCTTC.

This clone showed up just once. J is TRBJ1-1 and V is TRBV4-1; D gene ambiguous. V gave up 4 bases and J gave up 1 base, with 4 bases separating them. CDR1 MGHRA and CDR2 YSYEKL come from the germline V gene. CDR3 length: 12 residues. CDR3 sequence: CASSRGNTEAFF. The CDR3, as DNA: TGCGCCAGCAGCCGGGGGAACACTGAAGCTTTCTTT.

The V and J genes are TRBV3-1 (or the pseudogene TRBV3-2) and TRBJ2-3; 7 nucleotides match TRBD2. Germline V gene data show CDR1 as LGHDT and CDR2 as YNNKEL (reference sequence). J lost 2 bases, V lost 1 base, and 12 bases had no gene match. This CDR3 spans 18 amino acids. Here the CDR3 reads CASSQGTSSPLNTDTQYF. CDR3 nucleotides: TGTGCCAGCAGCCAAGGGACTAGTAGTCCCCTGAACACAGATACGCAGTATTTT.

In DNA, the CDR3 is TGTGCCAGCAGTCCCGGGACCTCTGGAAACACCATATATTTT. Residues: CASSPGTSGNTIYF. The V call is TRBV6-5, the J call TRBJ1-3; TRBD1 might be the D (5 bases). Trimming stripped 5 bases from V and 0 bases from J, with 8 bases between. In germline, CDR1 is MNHEY, CDR2 SVGAGI. The CDR3 has 14 amino acids.

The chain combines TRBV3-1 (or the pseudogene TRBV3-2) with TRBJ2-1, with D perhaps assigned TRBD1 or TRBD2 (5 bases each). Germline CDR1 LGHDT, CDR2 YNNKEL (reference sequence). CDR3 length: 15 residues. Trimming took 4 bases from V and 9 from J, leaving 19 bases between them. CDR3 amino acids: CASSPTGTSGSEQFF. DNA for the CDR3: TGTGCCAGCAGCCCCACCGGGACCTCGGGGAGTGAGCAGTTCTTC.

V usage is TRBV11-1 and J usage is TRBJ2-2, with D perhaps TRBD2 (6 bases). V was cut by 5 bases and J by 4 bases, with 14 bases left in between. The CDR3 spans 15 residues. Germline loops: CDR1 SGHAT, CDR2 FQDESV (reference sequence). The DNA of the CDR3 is TGTGCCAGCAGCCGCCAGGAAGCGGGCACCGGGGAGCTGTTTTTT. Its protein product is CASSRQEAGTGELFF.

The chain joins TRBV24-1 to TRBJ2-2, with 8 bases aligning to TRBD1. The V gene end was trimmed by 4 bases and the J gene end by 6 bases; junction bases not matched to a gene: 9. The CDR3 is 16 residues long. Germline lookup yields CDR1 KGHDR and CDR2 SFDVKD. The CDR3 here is CATSDPGQGRSGELFF. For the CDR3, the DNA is TGTGCCACCAGTGACCCCGGACAGGGTCGGTCCGGGGAGCTGTTTTTT.